These T cell receptor beta chains were read from a single sample in a study of blood T cells in healthy people across ages. TCRdb independently ran MiXCR on the 5' RACE reads; one entry per CDR3 protein. Of roughly 1.4 million distinct CDR3 sequences listed, around 59% were seen once; the top ten hold over 5.5%. The sequencing input was blood. These receptors all stem from a man aged 18 to 35 in good health. Both conserved end residues are part of each CDR3. A D gene is named only where the DNA matches it firmly. The size entry is marked missing in some rows and otherwise reads once, few, many or a size class.

clone size	V gene	D gene	J gene	CDR3 protein	CDR3 DNA
few	TRBV3-1	TRBD2	TRBJ2-7	CASSQANSGNNYEQYF	TGTGCCAGCAGCCAAGCGAATAGCGGGAACAACTACGAGCAGTACTTC
once	TRBV20-1	NA	TRBJ1-5	CSARGREHQPQHF	TGCAGTGCTAGGGGACGGGAGCATCAGCCCCAGCATTTT
few	TRBV4-2	TRBD1	TRBJ2-1	CASSQDGTGPFNEQFF	TGTGCCAGCAGCCAAGATGGGACAGGGCCCTTCAATGAGCAGTTCTTC
NA	TRBV2	TRBD2	TRBJ2-5	CASSSPPAGEETQYF	TGTGCCAGCAGTTCCCCTCCAGCGGGGGAAGAGACCCAGTACTTC
NA	TRBV14	TRBD2	TRBJ2-4	CASSRAGVGLAKNIQYF	TGTGCCAGCAGCCGAGCGGGAGTTGGATTGGCCAAAAACATTCAGTACTTC
NA	TRBV2	NA	TRBJ2-5	CASSPFRVAGETQYF	TGTGCCAGTTCCCCATTCCGGGTGGCGGGGGAGACCCAGTACTTC
NA	TRBV10-3	TRBD2	TRBJ2-1	CAISESIEWASGSSYNEQFF	TGTGCCATCAGTGAGTCGATAGAATGGGCTAGCGGGAGCTCCTACAATGAGCAGTTCTTC
few	TRBV29-1	TRBD1	TRBJ2-5	CSVETGLLETQYF	TGCAGCGTGGAGACAGGGTTGTTGGAGACCCAGTACTTC
NA	TRBV27	NA	TRBJ1-2	CASSVTGDLYGYTF	TGTGCCAGCAGTGTGACAGGCGACCTCTATGGCTACACCTTC
NA	TRBV7-9	NA	TRBJ1-6	CASSPMGLSTNSPLHF	TGTGCCAGCAGCCCGATGGGGTTGAGTACAAATTCACCCCTCCACTTT
NA	TRBV12-3/TRBV12-4	NA	TRBJ2-3	CASSLTGDRAQYF	TGTGCCAGCAGTTTAACCGGGGACCGGGCGCAGTATTTT
NA	TRBV9	NA	TRBJ1-2	CASSVARQYGYTF	TGTGCCAGCAGCGTAGCGCGGCAGTATGGCTACACCTTC
NA	TRBV19	NA	TRBJ2-1	CASSILLGGEQFF	TGTGCCAGTAGTATACTCCTGGGGGGTGAGCAGTTCTTC
few	TRBV27	TRBD2	TRBJ2-7	CASSAYRTSGHEQYF	TGTGCCAGCAGTGCTTACCGGACTAGTGGCCACGAGCAGTACTTC
NA	TRBV24-1	TRBD2	TRBJ2-1	CATSDFSPTGGTSYNEQFF	TGTGCCACCAGTGACTTTTCCCCCACGGGGGGTACGTCCTACAATGAGCAGTTCTTC
NA	TRBV5-4	NA	TRBJ2-7	CASSPGPNDGEQYF	TGTGCCAGCAGCCCGGGACCAAACGACGGCGAGCAGTACTTC
once	TRBV6-2/TRBV6-3	NA	TRBJ2-1	CASTPAEAYNGQFF	TGTGCCAGCACTCCTGCGGAGGCCTACAATGGGCAGTTTTTC
NA	TRBV4-3	TRBD2	TRBJ2-7	CASSQDITSGGPYNEQYF	TGCGCCAGCAGCCAAGATATCACTAGCGGGGGACCCTACAATGAGCAGTACTTC
NA	TRBV30	NA	TRBJ2-7	CAWSVGSLSYEQYF	TGTGCCTGGAGTGTAGGTTCACTCTCCTACGAGCAGTACTTC
once	TRBV10-2	NA	TRBJ2-2	CASNMGGSDTGELFF	TGCGCCAGCAACATGGGGGGATCGGACACCGGGGAGCTGTTTTTT
NA	TRBV9	TRBD2	TRBJ2-3	CASSPKGSGTSTDTQYF	TGTGCCAGCAGCCCGAAAGGGAGCGGGACTAGCACAGATACGCAGTATTTT
NA	TRBV14	NA	TRBJ2-3	CASNQARGPDTQYF	TGTGCCAGCAACCAAGCCAGGGGACCAGATACGCAGTATTTT
few	TRBV5-1	NA	TRBJ2-3	CASSGGGDWYTDTQYF	TGCGCCAGCAGCGGGGGCGGCGATTGGTACACAGATACGCAGTATTTT
NA	TRBV4-1	NA	TRBJ2-2	CASSQVGGSDGELFF	TGCGCCAGCAGCCAAGTTGGTGGGTCGGACGGGGAGCTGTTTTTT
NA	TRBV10-3	TRBD2	TRBJ2-1	CAISESNIKRGGNHNEQFF	TGTGCCATCAGTGAGTCGAATATTAAGCGGGGGGGGAACCACAATGAGCAGTTCTTC
few	TRBV27	NA	TRBJ2-7	CASSPGPVDEQYF	TGTGCCAGCTCCCCGGGGCCCGTCGACGAGCAGTACTTC
NA	TRBV7-2	TRBD1	TRBJ2-7	CASSPWTGGGEQYF	TGTGCCAGCAGCCCTTGGACAGGGGGCGGCGAGCAGTACTTC
NA	TRBV7-9	NA	TRBJ2-7	CASSFGDNPYEQYF	TGTGCCAGCAGCTTCGGGGACAACCCCTACGAGCAGTACTTC
NA	TRBV25-1	NA	TRBJ1-2	CASSESNRGLGGYTF	TGTGCCAGCAGTGAATCCAATCGCGGGTTGGGTGGCTACACCTTC
NA	TRBV20-1	TRBD2	TRBJ2-5	CSARSGNPTYNEQYF	TGCAGTGCGAGGAGCGGGAACCCCACCTACAATGAGCAGTACTTC
NA	TRBV10-3	TRBD2	TRBJ2-1	CAISESGGFEQFF	TGTGCCATCAGTGAGTCGGGAGGGTTTGAGCAGTTCTTC
few	TRBV20-1	NA	TRBJ2-1	CSASRDGRNEQFF	TGCAGTGCCAGCAGAGATGGAAGGAATGAGCAGTTCTTC
NA	TRBV4-1	NA	TRBJ1-5	CASSQATDNQPQHF	TGCGCCAGCAGCCAAGCTACGGACAATCAGCCCCAGCATTTT
NA	TRBV9	NA	TRBJ1-2	CASSVESTGYGYTF	TGTGCCAGCAGCGTAGAATCGACAGGCTATGGCTACACCTTC
NA	TRBV7-6	NA	TRBJ1-5	CASSPGGWNNQPQHF	TGTGCCAGCAGCCCTGGGGGGTGGAACAATCAGCCCCAGCATTTT
few	TRBV5-5	NA	TRBJ2-7	CASSLEYGGSSYEQYF	TGTGCCAGCAGCTTGGAGTATGGGGGTAGCTCCTACGAGCAGTACTTC
NA	TRBV7-6	TRBD1	TRBJ2-7	CASSEVTGGEQYF	TGTGCCAGCAGCGAGGTGACAGGGGGCGAGCAGTACTTC
NA	TRBV5-6	TRBD1	TRBJ2-4	CASSLSDRGQNIQYF	TGTGCCAGCAGCCTATCGGACAGGGGGCAAAACATTCAGTACTTC
NA	TRBV6-1	NA	TRBJ1-6	CASRELVGDGMGSPLHF	TGTGCCAGCAGGGAGTTAGTAGGTGATGGTATGGGGTCACCCCTCCACTTT
few	TRBV20-1	NA	TRBJ2-7	CSARSLGYEQYF	TGCAGTGCTAGATCCTTGGGGTACGAGCAGTACTTC
NA	TRBV3-1	NA	TRBJ2-7	CASSQASWMQGTTYEQYF	TGTGCCAGCAGCCAGGCAAGTTGGATGCAGGGGACTACCTACGAGCAGTACTTC
NA	TRBV4-1	NA	TRBJ1-5	CASSPDRSYSNQPQHF	TGCGCCAGCAGCCCGGACAGATCCTATAGCAATCAGCCCCAGCATTTT
NA	TRBV3-1	NA	TRBJ2-4	CASSPLGGVAKNIQYF	TGTGCCAGCAGCCCTCTGGGGGGTGTAGCCAAAAACATTCAGTACTTC
NA	TRBV6-2/TRBV6-3	TRBD2	TRBJ2-3	CASSYPASLAGGERTQYF	TGTGCCAGCAGTTACCCTGCGTCACTAGCGGGGGGGGAGCGTACGCAGTATTTT
few	TRBV6-1	NA	TRBJ1-5	CASSEVHSNQPQHF	TGTGCCAGCAGTGAGGTCCATAGCAATCAGCCCCAGCATTTT
few	TRBV7-9	NA	TRBJ2-5	CASSLGGSYQETQYF	TGTGCCAGCAGTCTTGGGGGCAGCTACCAAGAGACCCAGTACTTC
NA	TRBV4-3	NA	TRBJ2-2	CASSQGGHPPTISGELFF	TGCGCCAGCAGCCAGGGGGGACATCCCCCTACAATTTCCGGGGAGCTGTTTTTT
NA	TRBV6-2/TRBV6-3	NA	TRBJ2-2	CASSYSDISTGELFF	TGTGCCAGCAGTTACAGTGACATCAGCACCGGGGAGCTGTTTTTT
once	TRBV9	NA	TRBJ1-5	CASSEGGTSNQPQHF	TGTGCCAGCTCAGAAGGGGGTACGAGCAATCAGCCCCAGCATTTT
NA	TRBV5-6	TRBD2	TRBJ2-5	CASSSGRLAGIRETQYF	TGTGCCAGCAGCTCGGGGAGGCTAGCGGGGATTCGGGAGACCCAGTACTTC
many	TRBV4-2	NA	TRBJ2-5	CASSQEAGTQETQYF	TGTGCCAGCAGCCAAGAAGCAGGGACCCAAGAGACCCAGTACTTC
NA	TRBV27	NA	TRBJ2-1	CASSTVDEQFF	TGTGCCAGCAGTACCGTGGATGAGCAGTTCTTC
NA	TRBV6-5	NA	TRBJ1-2	CASSPRGRNYGYTF	TGTGCCAGCTCCCCGAGGGGTAGGAACTATGGCTACACCTTC